Listed here are 10 T cell receptor beta chains from one sample, sequenced in a study of OX40 agonist ivuxolimab in advanced cancers. TCRdb keeps only in-frame clones here, not all; method: immunoSEQ multiplex PCR. The sample comprises about 82,000 clones, around 87% of which are singletons, and around 0.94% rests with the top ten. The specimen comprised CD4+ or CD8+ T cells sorted from blood, sampled in a trial of the OX40 agonist ivuxolimab. Receptors originate from an adult with an advanced solid tumor such as melanoma, head and neck, liver or kidney cancer.

This clone appeared a few times. This sequence joins TRBV6-1 and TRBJ1-2; 7 bases are shared with TRBD1. CDR1 is MNHNS and CDR2 is SASEGT in the germline V gene. V shed 8 bases, J shed 0 bases, and the junction held 3 bases outside the gene matches. This CDR3 spans 13 amino acids. CDR3: CASSDRANYGYTF. The CDR3 nucleotides are TGTGCCAGCTCTGACAGGGCTAACTATGGCTACACCTTC.

The chain recombines TRBV29-1 with TRBJ2-1; 7 bases agree with TRBD2. The germline CDR1 and CDR2 sequences are SQVTM and ANQGSEA. CDR3 length equals 11 residues. Trimming cost V 4 bases and J 9 bases; bases outside gene matches: 3. The CDR3 region has the DNA TGCAGCGTTGCCACTAGCGTTGAGCAGTTCTTC. It codes for CSVATSVEQFF.

This chain joins TRBV27 and TRBJ2-3; D remains unclear. CDR3 length: 12 amino acids. Trimming pared 4 bases from V and 4 bases from J, leaving 6 bases between. Germline loops: CDR1 MNHEY, CDR2 SMNVEV (reference sequence). The CDR3 here is CASSYRADTQYF. The DNA of the CDR3 is TGTGCCAGCAGTTATCGGGCAGATACGCAGTATTTT.

The chain carries TRBV6-1 and TRBJ2-7; TRBD2 aligns across 7 bases. The CDR3 sequence is 15 residues long. The V segment lost 0 bases and the J segment 6 bases; nucleotides outside the gene matches: 8. CDR1 is MNHNS and CDR2 is SASEGT in the germline V gene. The CDR3 loop reads CASSEAPGGPTEQYF. CDR3 nucleotides: TGTGCCAGCAGTGAAGCCCCGGGAGGACCGACCGAGCAGTACTTC.

This clone turned up a few times. The chain uses TRBV7-2 and TRBJ2-3; 8 bases are a match to TRBD2. The CDR3 has 16 residues. The trim removed 4 bases at V and 5 bases at J, leaving 11 bases unmatched. Germline CDR1 and CDR2: SGHTA and FQGNSA. CDR3 in DNA: TGTGCCAGCAGCTCCCCGGGACTAGGGGCCAGAGATACGCAGTATTTT. This codes for CASSSPGLGARDTQYF. Full variable domain (missing parts from reference TRBV7-2 and TRBJ2-3): GAGVSQSPSNKVTEKGKDVELRCDPISGHTALYWYRQSLGQGLEFLIYFQGNSAPDKSGLPSDRFSAERTGGSVSTLTIQRTQQEDSAVYLCASSSPGLGARDTQYFGPGTRLTVL.

CDR3 sequence: CAWRGGGNSPLHF. CDR3 DNA sequence: TGTGCCTGGAGAGGGGGGGGTAATTCACCCCTCCACTTT. The V gene is TRBV30, the J gene TRBJ1-6; tentatively, D is TRBD1 (6 bases). This CDR3 comprises 13 residues. The germline V gene encodes CDR1 GTSNPN and CDR2 SVGIG (reference sequence). The V gene lost 3 bases and the J gene lost 6 bases, with 9 bases spanning the gap.

This clone was observed a single time. V usage is TRBV7-9 and J usage is TRBJ1-1; maybe TRBD1 (6 bases). This CDR3 is built from 16 residues. Germline loops: CDR1 SEHNR, CDR2 FQNEAQ (reference sequence). Deletions cut 4 bases from V and 1 base from J, with 16 bases between. Written as DNA, the CDR3 is TGTGCCAGCAGCTCACAATCACAGGGTCCGAACACTGAAGCTTTCTTT. As protein: CASSSQSQGPNTEAFF.

The chain has TRBV2 and TRBJ2-3, with 9 positions matching TRBD2. The CDR3 runs to 15 residues. Germline V gene data show CDR1 as SNHLY and CDR2 as FYNNEI. Trimming took 3 bases from V and 1 from J; bases not matched to a gene: 2. The CDR3 sequence is CASSEQRGGTDTQYF. The CDR3 nucleotides are TGTGCCAGCAGTGAGCAGCGGGGGGGCACAGATACGCAGTATTTT.

This clone was detected only a few times. The chain couples TRBV5-1 to TRBJ2-7, with 9 nucleotides matching TRBD2. V dropped 0 bases and J dropped 0; count of bases not matched to a gene: 7. Germline V gene lookup returns CDR1 SGHRS and CDR2 YFSETQ. The CDR3 contains 17 residues. The CDR3 nucleotides read TGCGCCAGCAGCTTGGGATCTAGCGGGGCTTTCTCCTACGAGCAGTACTTC. Its protein is CASSLGSSGAFSYEQYF.

The chain is built from TRBV13 and TRBJ2-7, with 7 bases aligning to TRBD2. The J segment lost 0 bases and the V segment lost 1 base, leaving 9 bases of the junction unmatched. Germline CDR1 and CDR2: PRHDT and FYEKMQ (reference sequence). This CDR3 is 17 amino acids long. Here the CDR3 reads CASSLVSLAEASYEQYF. CDR3 sequence (DNA): TGTGCCAGCAGCTTAGTAAGTCTAGCGGAGGCCTCCTACGAGCAGTACTTC.